Shown below are 13 T cell receptor beta chains from a single sample sequenced in a study of T-cell reconstitution after alpha-beta-depleted transplantation in children. Unique molecular identifiers were incorporated when the TCRbeta library was constructed. MiXCR, applied by TCRdb to the PCR reads, yields one record per CDR3 protein. The sample has around 670,000 distinct CDR3 sequences, 13% seen once. The sequenced sample was PBMCs, obtained before TCRalphabeta/CD19-depleted stem cell transplant. These receptors were obtained from a girl aged 2 to 9 with congenital amegakaryocytic thrombocytopenia, due to receive a stem cell transplant.

In its sample, this clonotype was seen a few times. The chain is built from TRBV9 and TRBJ2-6; D unclear. The CDR3 consists of 16 residues. Trimming pared 3 bases from V and 0 bases from J, leaving 10 bases between. Germline-derived CDR1 and CDR2 are SGDLS and YYNGEE. CDR3 coding DNA: TGTGCCAGCAGCGCACTCAGGACCTCTGGGGCCAACGTCCTGACTTTC. Amino acid sequence: CASSALRTSGANVLTF.

This clonotype has just a few counts. V and J are TRBV28 and TRBJ2-3, with D maybe TRBD1 (5 bases). This CDR3 contains 16 residues. V dropped 5 bases and J dropped 1 base, with 16 bases sitting between them. Per the germline V gene, CDR1 is MDHEN and CDR2 is SYDVKM. This CDR3 reads CASSPSGRVGTDTQYF. In DNA, the CDR3 is TGTGCCAGCAGTCCCTCCGGCAGGGTGGGCACAGATACGCAGTATTTT.

This clonotype was recorded a few times. This chain links TRBV7-9 with TRBJ2-1; TRBD2 is a possible D gene (6 bases). Trimming took off 5 bases at V and 10 bases at J, with 9 bases between the two ends. From germline, CDR1 is SEHNR and CDR2 FQNEAQ (reference sequence). CDR3 length: 11 amino acids. The CDR3 sequence is CASSGEAEQFF. CDR3 DNA sequence: TGTGCCAGCAGCGGGGAGGCAGAGCAGTTCTTC.

This clonotype was detected many times. The chain combines TRBV20-1 with TRBJ2-1; tentative D call: TRBD2 (5 bases). This CDR3 is built from 14 residues. Trimming pared 3 bases from V and 1 base from J, leaving 10 bases between. Germline V gives CDR1 DFQATT, CDR2 SNEGSKA (reference sequence). This chain's CDR3 is CSASNGKSYNEQFF. The CDR3 DNA is TGCAGTGCTAGCAACGGGAAGTCCTACAATGAGCAGTTCTTC.

This clonotype was found a few times. The rearrangement links TRBV5-1 to TRBJ1-1; TRBD1 matches 10 bases. Germline loops: CDR1 SGHRS, CDR2 YFSETQ. V lost 4 bases, J lost 5 bases, and 8 bases stayed unmatched. The CDR3 has 15 residues. DNA of the CDR3: TGCGCCAGCAGCCATTCGACAGGGGGCCTGACTGAAGCTTTCTTT. This translates into CASSHSTGGLTEAFF.

The V and J genes are TRBV29-1 and TRBJ2-5, with D hard to call. V gave up 6 bases and J gave up 5 bases, with 7 bases separating them. Looked up from germline, CDR1 is SQVTM and CDR2 is ANQGSEA. This CDR3 has 10 amino acids. The CDR3 bases are TGCAGCGTCCATGAGGAGACCCAGTACTTC. It encodes CSVHEETQYF.

The V call is TRBV25-1, the J call TRBJ1-1; D is ambiguous. Per germline, CDR1 MGHDK and CDR2 SYGVNS. V dropped 3 bases and J dropped 0 bases, with 5 bases sitting between them. This CDR3 spans 13 amino acids. CDR3 DNA sequence: TGTGCCAGCAGTGATACTATGAACACTGAAGCTTTCTTT. It translates to CASSDTMNTEAFF. Filled out from reference TRBV25-1 and TRBJ1-1, the complete variable domain reads EADIYQTPRYLVIGTGKKITLECSQTMGHDKMYWYQQDPGMELHLIHYSYGVNSTEKGDLSSESTVSRIRTEHFPLTLESARPSHTSQYLCASSDTMNTEAFFGQGTRLTVV.

The rearrangement uses TRBV20-1 and TRBJ2-1; 7 bases match TRBD2. The CDR3 spans 20 residues. Germline values: CDR1 DFQATT, CDR2 SNEGSKA (reference sequence). Trimming cost V 4 bases and J 1 base; bases outside gene matches: 22. The CDR3 region has the DNA TGCAGTGCTACCAGCCAGGCGGGAGCCCCCCGGGGGAGGTCCTACAATGAGCAGTTCTTC. Protein product: CSATSQAGAPRGRSYNEQFF.

The CDR3 DNA is TGTGCCAGCAGCGTATCATGGACACCAGAGCGTAACTATGGCTACACCTTC. Amino acid sequence: CASSVSWTPERNYGYTF. The V and J genes are TRBV9 and TRBJ1-2, with D possibly TRBD1 on 5 matching bases. Between the trimmed V and J ends, which lost 1 base and 1 base, there was a span of 17 bases. The CDR3 totals 17 residues. From germline, CDR1 is SGDLS and CDR2 YYNGEE.

This clonotype occurred many times. This chain connects TRBV12-3 or TRBV12-4 to TRBJ2-7; 10 bases map to TRBD2. This CDR3 is 13 amino acids long. The V gene end was trimmed by 0 bases and the J gene end by 13 bases; junction bases not matched to a gene: 6. CDR3 DNA sequence: TGTGCCAGCAGTTTAGCGCCTAGCGGGAGTCTTTACTTC. Translated, it gives CASSLAPSGSLYF.

This clonotype has a handful of counts. V gene TRBV6-5 combines with J gene TRBJ1-5, with a weak D call TRBD1 (6 bases). The CDR3 is 15 residues long. V gave up 0 bases and J gave up 4 bases, with 10 bases separating them. Germline V lookup: CDR1 MNHEY, CDR2 SVGAGI. The CDR3 reads CASSYSGTKNQPQHF. The CDR3 DNA sequence: TGTGCCAGCAGTTACTCGGGGACAAAAAATCAGCCCCAGCATTTT.

This clonotype was counted a few times. The chain uses TRBV10-2 and TRBJ2-1, with D maybe TRBD1 (6 bases). The CDR3 spans 15 residues. Germline V gene sequence: CDR1 WSHSY, CDR2 SAAADI. The germline V and J ends were trimmed by 7 bases and 8 bases, with 21 bases remaining between them. CDR3 bases: TGCGCCAGCACCCCAAAGGTGGGACAACAGCATGAGCAGTTCTTC. Translating gives CASTPKVGQQHEQFF.

This clonotype was seen a handful of times. V usage is TRBV19 and J usage is TRBJ2-2; 14 positions agree with TRBD2. The CDR3 covers 17 residues. Germline V lookup: CDR1 LNHDA, CDR2 SQIVND (reference sequence). The V and J ends lost 6 bases and 4 bases, in that order; junction bases with no gene match: 7. The CDR3 loop is CASSAGLAGDSTGELFF. The CDR3 DNA sequence: TGTGCCAGTAGCGCGGGACTAGCGGGAGATAGCACCGGGGAGCTGTTTTTT.